What follows describes a single T cell receptor beta chain. Germline values: CDR1 MDHEN, CDR2 SYDVKM. V was clipped by 5 bases and J by 1 base; unmatched bases: 4. CDR3 length: 15 residues. This entry is derived from a study of T cell changes during pregnancy in multiple sclerosis. Clones were read by immunoSEQ multiplex PCR, and TCRdb kept only the in-frame ones, dropping some. Here the sample spans about 40,000 clones, less than 95% being singletons. This clonotype was sampled from a female donor with multiple sclerosis, enrolled in a pregnancy study. The material was peripheral blood, obtained in the third trimester of pregnancy. The rearrangement links TRBV28 to TRBJ2-3; TRBD1 aligns across 9 bases. The DNA of the CDR3 is TGTGCCAGCAGTAAGCGGACAGGGGGCACAGATACGCAGTATTTT. Amino acid sequence: CASSKRTGGTDTQYF.